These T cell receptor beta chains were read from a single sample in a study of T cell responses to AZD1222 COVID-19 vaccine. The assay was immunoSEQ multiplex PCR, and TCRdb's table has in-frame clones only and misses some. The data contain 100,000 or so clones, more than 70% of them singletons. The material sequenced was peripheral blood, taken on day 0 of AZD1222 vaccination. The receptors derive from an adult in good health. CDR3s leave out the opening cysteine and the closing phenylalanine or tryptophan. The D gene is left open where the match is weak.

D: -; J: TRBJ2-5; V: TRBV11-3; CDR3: ASSLGPKETQY
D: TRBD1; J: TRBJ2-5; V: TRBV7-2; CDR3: ASSLTGGLQETQY
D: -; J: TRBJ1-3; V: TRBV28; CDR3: ASSTTAIGNTIY
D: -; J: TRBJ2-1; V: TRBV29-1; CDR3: SVADGNNEQF
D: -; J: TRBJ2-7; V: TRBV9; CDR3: ASSVDPFYEQY
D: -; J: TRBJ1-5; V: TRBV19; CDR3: ASSMATAGSQPQH
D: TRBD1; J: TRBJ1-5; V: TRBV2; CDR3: ASRRGTAGNQPQH
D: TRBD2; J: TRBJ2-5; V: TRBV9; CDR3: ASSVGISGSRGETQY
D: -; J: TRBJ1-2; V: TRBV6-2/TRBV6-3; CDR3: ASSSQGANYGYT
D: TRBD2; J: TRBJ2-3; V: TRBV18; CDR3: ASSPSLAGVTDTQY
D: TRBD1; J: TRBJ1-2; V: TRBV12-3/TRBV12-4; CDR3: ASSSTGGYGYT
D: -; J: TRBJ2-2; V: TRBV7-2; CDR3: ASNPRRDTGELF
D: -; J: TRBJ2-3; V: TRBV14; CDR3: ASSRPGTLRDTQY
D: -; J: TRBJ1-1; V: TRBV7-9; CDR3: ASRARALNTEAF
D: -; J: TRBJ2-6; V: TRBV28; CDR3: ASTVGGSGANVLT
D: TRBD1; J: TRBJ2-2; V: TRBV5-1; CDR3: ASSTLPGQANTGELF